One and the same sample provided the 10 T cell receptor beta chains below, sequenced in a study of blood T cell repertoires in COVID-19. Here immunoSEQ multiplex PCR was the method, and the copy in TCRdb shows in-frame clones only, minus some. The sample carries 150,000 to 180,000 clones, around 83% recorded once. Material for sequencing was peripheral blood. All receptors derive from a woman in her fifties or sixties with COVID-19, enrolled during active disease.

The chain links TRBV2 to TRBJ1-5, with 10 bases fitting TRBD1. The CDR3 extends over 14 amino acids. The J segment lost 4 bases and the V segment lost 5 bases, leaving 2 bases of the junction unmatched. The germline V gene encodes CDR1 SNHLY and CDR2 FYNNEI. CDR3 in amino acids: CASSQDRGNQPQHF. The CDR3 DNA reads TGTGCCAGCAGTCAGGACAGGGGGAATCAGCCCCAGCATTTT.

The CDR3 sequence is CASSSLTAMNTEAFF. The DNA of the CDR3 is TGCGCCAGCAGCTCCCTGACAGCTATGAACACTGAAGCTTTCTTT. The V gene is TRBV5-1, the J gene TRBJ1-1, with a possible D match to TRBD1 (5 bases). Germline CDR1 and CDR2: SGHRS and YFSETQ. CDR3 size: 15 residues. The ends were cut back, 3 bases at V and 0 bases at J, with 12 bases in the middle. Full variable domain (rest looked up from reference TRBV5-1 and TRBJ1-1): KAGVTQTPRYLIKTRGQQVTLSCSPISGHRSVSWYQQTPGQGLQFLFEYFSETQRNKGNFPGRFSGRQFSNSRSEMNVSTLELGDSALYLCASSSLTAMNTEAFFGQGTRLTVV.

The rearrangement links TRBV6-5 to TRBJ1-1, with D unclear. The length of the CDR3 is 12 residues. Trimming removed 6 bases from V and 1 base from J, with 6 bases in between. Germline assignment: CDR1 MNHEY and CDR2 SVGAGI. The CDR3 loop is CASRRPNTEAFF. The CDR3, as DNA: TGTGCCAGCAGGCGCCCGAACACTGAAGCTTTCTTT.

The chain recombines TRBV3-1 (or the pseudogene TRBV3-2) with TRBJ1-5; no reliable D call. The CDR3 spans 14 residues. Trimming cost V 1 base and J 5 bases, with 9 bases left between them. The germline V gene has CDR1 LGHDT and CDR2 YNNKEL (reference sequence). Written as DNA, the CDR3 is TGTGCCAGCAGCCAAGCCCCAGGATATCAGCCCCAGCATTTT. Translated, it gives CASSQAPGYQPQHF.

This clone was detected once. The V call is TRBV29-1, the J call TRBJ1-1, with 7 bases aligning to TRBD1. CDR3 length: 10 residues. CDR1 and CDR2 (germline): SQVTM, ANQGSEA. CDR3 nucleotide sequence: TGCGGGACAGCTAACACTGAAGCTTTCTTT. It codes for CGTANTEAFF.

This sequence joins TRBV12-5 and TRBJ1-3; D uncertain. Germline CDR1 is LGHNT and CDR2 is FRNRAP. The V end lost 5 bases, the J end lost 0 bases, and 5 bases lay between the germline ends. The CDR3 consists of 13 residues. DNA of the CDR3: TGTGCTAGTGGTCTAAGCTCTGGAAACACCATATATTTT. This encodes CASGLSSGNTIYF.

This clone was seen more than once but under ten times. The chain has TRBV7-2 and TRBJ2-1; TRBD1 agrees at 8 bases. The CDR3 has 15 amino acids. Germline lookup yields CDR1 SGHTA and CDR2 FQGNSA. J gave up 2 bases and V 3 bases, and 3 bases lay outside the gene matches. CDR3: CASSLRQGTYNEQFF. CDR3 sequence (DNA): TGTGCCAGCAGCTTGCGACAGGGGACCTACAATGAGCAGTTCTTC.

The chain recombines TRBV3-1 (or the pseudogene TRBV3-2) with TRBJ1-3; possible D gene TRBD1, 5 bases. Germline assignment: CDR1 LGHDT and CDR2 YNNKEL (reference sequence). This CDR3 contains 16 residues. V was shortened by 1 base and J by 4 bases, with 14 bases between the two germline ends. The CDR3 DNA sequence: TGTGCCAGCAGCCAAGTCAGGGAGGGGTCGGGAAACACCATATATTTT. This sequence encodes CASSQVREGSGNTIYF.

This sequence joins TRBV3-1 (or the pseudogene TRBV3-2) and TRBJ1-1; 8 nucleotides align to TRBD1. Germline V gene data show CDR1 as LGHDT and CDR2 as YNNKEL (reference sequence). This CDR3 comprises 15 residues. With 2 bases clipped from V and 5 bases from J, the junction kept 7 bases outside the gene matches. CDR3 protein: CASSQPPGGKTEAFF. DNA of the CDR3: TGTGCCAGCAGCCAACCCCCAGGGGGCAAGACTGAAGCTTTCTTT.

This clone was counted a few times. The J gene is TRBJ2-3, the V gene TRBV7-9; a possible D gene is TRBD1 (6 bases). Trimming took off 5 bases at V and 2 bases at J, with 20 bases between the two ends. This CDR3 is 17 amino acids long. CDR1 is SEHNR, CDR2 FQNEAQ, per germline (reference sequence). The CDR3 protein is CASSHPGRDTFTDTQYF. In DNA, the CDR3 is TGTGCCAGCAGCCACCCCGGCCGGGACACTTTCACAGATACGCAGTATTTT.